This is a list of T cell receptor beta chains from one sample in a study of blood T cell repertoires in COVID-19. This table comes from immunoSEQ multiplex PCR, and its TCRdb copy is limited to in-frame clones, with some not included. The sample holds approximately 340,000 clones; approximately 86% are singletons and the top ten take around 9.9%. Material: peripheral blood. The receptor set was obtained from a man aged 25-45 years with COVID-19, enrolled during active disease. The CDR3 runs from the conserved cysteine through the conserved F or W. Each record gives: J gene, V gene, clone size, D gene, CDR3 protein, CDR3 DNA. A D gene is named only where the DNA matches it firmly. Not all rows give a size; the values are once, few, many and, for expanded clones, a class.

TRBJ2-2,TRBV4-1,-,-,CASSRASPSGELFF,TGCGCCAGCAGTCGTGCTAGCCCCTCCGGGGAGCTGTTTTTT
TRBJ1-1,TRBV5-1,-,-,CASRSEGGNTEAFF,TGCGCCAGCAGGTCGGAGGGCGGGAACACTGAAGCTTTCTTT
TRBJ2-2,TRBV24-1,-,-,CATSDPGHANTGELFF,TGTGCCACCAGTGATCCCGGACACGCGAACACCGGGGAGCTGTTTTTT
TRBJ2-1,TRBV7-9,few,-,CASSPSVGSYNEQFF,TGTGCCAGCAGCCCTAGCGTAGGGTCCTACAATGAGCAGTTCTTC
TRBJ2-3,TRBV5-1,-,TRBD2,CASSFGLAGMVDTQYF,TGCGCCAGCAGCTTCGGTCTAGCGGGGATGGTAGATACGCAGTATTTT
TRBJ2-7,TRBV6-5,-,-,CASSYQGIRPPYEQYF,TGTGCCAGCAGTTACCAGGGTATCAGGCCCCCCTACGAGCAGTACTTC
TRBJ1-1,TRBV5-4,-,TRBD1,CASSPRRGLKGNTEAFF,TGTGCCAGCAGCCCCCGAAGGGGGCTTAAGGGGAACACTGAAGCTTTCTTT
TRBJ1-1,TRBV11-3,-,-,CASSDPGGRTEAFF,TGTGCCAGCAGCGACCCGGGGGGGAGGACTGAAGCTTTCTTT
TRBJ2-1,TRBV28,-,-,CASSLRSSYNEQFF,TGTGCCAGCAGTTTGAGAAGCTCCTACAATGAGCAGTTCTTC
TRBJ1-6,TRBV7-9,few,-,CASRRTGNSPLHF,TGTGCCAGCAGGCGCACAGGGAATTCACCCCTCCACTTT
TRBJ1-4,TRBV19,-,TRBD1,CASRWTGTALEKLFF,TGTGCCAGTAGGTGGACCGGGACAGCCTTGGAAAAACTGTTTTTT
TRBJ2-1,TRBV9,once,-,CASSVNSYNEQFF,TGTGCCAGCAGCGTAAACAGCTACAATGAGCAGTTCTTC
TRBJ2-7,TRBV7-9,-,-,CASSPHGGDTSYEQYF,TGTGCCAGCAGCCCTCACGGGGGAGACACCTCCTACGAGCAGTACTTC
TRBJ1-1,TRBV19,-,-,CASRGRTGTTSNTEAFF,TGTGCCAGTAGGGGCCGTACAGGGACCACTTCGAACACTGAAGCTTTCTTT
TRBJ1-2,TRBV6-5,-,-,CASRSRDGVYGYTF,TGTGCCAGCAGATCCCGAGACGGGGTCTATGGCTACACCTTC
TRBJ2-3,TRBV2,-,-,CASSERGSTADTQYF,TGTGCCAGCAGTGAAAGGGGTAGCACTGCAGATACGCAGTATTTT
TRBJ2-7,TRBV4-3,-,TRBD2,CASSQDLVAGGKVEQYF,TGCGCCAGCAGCCAAGATCTGGTAGCGGGAGGTAAAGTCGAGCAGTACTTC
TRBJ2-7,TRBV2,-,-,CASSEEVTYEQYF,TGTGCCAGCAGTGAGGAGGTGACGTACGAGCAGTACTTC
TRBJ1-1,TRBV19,-,TRBD1,CASSAGTGENTEAFF,TGTGCCAGTAGTGCAGGGACAGGGGAGAACACTGAAGCTTTCTTT
TRBJ2-1,TRBV6-4,-,TRBD1,CASSVDDRGRNEQFF,TGTGCCAGCAGTGTCGACGACAGGGGGCGCAATGAGCAGTTCTTC
TRBJ1-1,TRBV6-6,-,TRBD1,CASITGEPEAFF,TGTGCCAGCATCACAGGGGAGCCTGAAGCTTTCTTT
TRBJ2-3,TRBV12-3/TRBV12-4,-,-,CASSSRESDTQYF,TGTGCCAGCAGTTCCCGGGAGTCGGATACGCAGTATTTT
TRBJ2-1,TRBV4-3,-,-,CASSRNKGGEGVVSYNEQFF,TGCGCCAGCAGCCGCAATAAAGGGGGGGAGGGGGTAGTTTCCTACAATGAGCAGTTCTTC
TRBJ2-4,TRBV4-1,-,-,CASSQVGTRRVNIQYF,TGCGCCAGCAGCCAAGTTGGAACTAGGAGGGTAAACATTCAGTACTTC
TRBJ2-3,TRBV11-3,-,TRBD2,CASSLLRGGLTDTQYF,TGTGCCAGCAGCCTCCTTCGGGGGGGACTCACAGATACGCAGTATTTT
TRBJ2-3,TRBV4-3,once,TRBD2,CASSIGGDTDTQYF,TGCGCCAGCAGTATCGGGGGGGACACAGATACGCAGTATTTT